Each of the 29 T cell receptor beta chains below was sequenced from the same sample in a study of metastatic and nonmetastatic thyroid tumors (dated by TCRdb to between 2020 and 2021). Before undergoing thyroid surgery, none of the patients had been given any kind of treatment. Libraries were constructed by PCR. Instrument used: Illumina HiSeq 4000. TCRdb itself trimmed the public reads at Q25 with fastp, ran MiXCR and retained productive beta chains. The table for this sample lists some 93,000 clones; about 13% of them were counted only once. Over 9% of the sample rests with the top ten. The sequencing input was blood. The receptors shown here come from a female donor with papillary thyroid cancer or a benign thyroid nodule (not recorded which). Some clones in this sample may be carry-over from other donors' samples.

This clone appeared many times. The genes are TRBV11-2 and TRBJ2-7, with TRBD2 matching 8 bases. Germline CDR1 SGHAT, CDR2 FQNNGV. V gave up 5 bases and J gave up 0 bases; unmatched junction bases: 6. The CDR3 loop spans 15 amino acids. CDR3 DNA: TGTGCCAGCAGCCCCATGACTAGCGCCTCCTACGAGCAGTACTTC. It is translated as CASSPMTSASYEQYF.

This clone was recorded at least ten times. The chain links TRBV2 to TRBJ2-1; D perhaps matches TRBD2 (5 bases). V was cut by 11 bases and J by 7 bases, with 15 bases left in between. The germline V gene has CDR1 SNHLY and CDR2 FYNNEI. The CDR3 loop spans 12 amino acids. The chain's CDR3 is CAVTGDQNEQFF. In DNA form, the CDR3 reads TGTGCCGTCACCGGGGATCAGAATGAGCAGTTCTTC.

This clone was observed many times. The CDR3 is CASSSTGPLEQYF. The CDR3 DNA reads as TGTGCCAGTAGTTCAACGGGACCTTTGGAGCAGTACTTC. This chain joins TRBV19 and TRBJ2-7; D possibly matches TRBD1 or TRBD2 (5 bases each). The CDR3 contains 13 residues. Germline V CDR1 and CDR2: LNHDA, SQIVND (reference sequence). V lost 5 bases and J 7 bases, leaving 15 bases between the germline ends. Variable domain in full (rest from reference TRBV19 and TRBJ2-7): DGGITQSPKYLFRKEGQNVTLSCEQNLNHDAMYWYRQDPGQGLRLIYYSQIVNDFQKGDIAEGYSVSREKKESFPLTVTSAQKNPTAFYLCASSSTGPLEQYFGPGTRLTVT.

The table lists this clone with many counts. The chain joins TRBV19 to TRBJ2-2; D gene ambiguous. Deletions cut 2 bases from V and 5 bases from J, with 0 bases between. CDR3 size: 11 residues. CDR1 is LNHDA and CDR2 is SQIVND in the germline V gene (reference sequence). The CDR3 region is CASSITGELFF. The CDR3 nucleotides read TGTGCCAGTAGTATAACCGGGGAGCTGTTTTTT.

This clone was detected ten times or more. The V and J genes are TRBV25-1 and TRBJ2-1; 10 bases agree with TRBD2. Germline V lookup: CDR1 MGHDK, CDR2 SYGVNS. Trimming took 4 bases from V and 6 from J; bases not matched to a gene: 9. CDR3 length: 16 amino acids. The CDR3 DNA sequence: TGTGCCAGCAGTGTTAACGGACTAGCGGATTTCAATGAGCAGTTCTTC. This sequence encodes CASSVNGLADFNEQFF.

This clone has a handful of counts. V is TRBV10-1 and J is TRBJ1-2; D is uncertain. Germline CDR1 WNHNN, CDR2 SYGVQD (reference sequence). The CDR3 has 13 residues. With 2 bases removed from V and 0 bases from J, the gap between germline ends came to 4 bases. The DNA of the CDR3 is TGCGCCAGCAGTGAGAACGCTAACTATGGCTACACCTTC. This gives the protein CASSENANYGYTF.

This clone appeared many times. The chain joins TRBV27 to TRBJ1-2; D is ambiguous. The germline gives CDR1 MNHEY, CDR2 SMNVEV (reference sequence). The V and J ends lost 0 bases and 2 bases respectively, with 4 bases between them. This CDR3 spans 13 amino acids. The DNA for the CDR3 is TGTGCCAGCAGTTTATCAGGGAACTATGGCTACACCTTC. This codes for CASSLSGNYGYTF.

This clone has a count of ten or more. The chain links TRBV5-1 to TRBJ2-3; 10 bases match TRBD2. Germline trimming cut 0 bases from V and 3 bases from J; bases unmatched to any gene: 1. CDR3 length: 15 amino acids. Per the germline V gene, CDR1 is SGHRS and CDR2 is YFSETQ. The CDR3 region is CASSLGLAGTDTQYF. CDR3 DNA: TGCGCCAGCAGCTTGGGACTAGCGGGTACAGATACGCAGTATTTT.

This clone was seen at least ten times. The chain recombines TRBV28 with TRBJ1-5; D is undetermined. The V end was cut by 1 base, the J end by 7 bases, with 5 bases between. From germline, CDR1 is MDHEN and CDR2 SYDVKM. The CDR3 runs to 12 residues. CDR3 sequence reads: CASSLLRQPQHF. CDR3 bases: TGTGCCAGCAGTTTATTGAGACAGCCCCAGCATTTT.

This clone showed up many times. This sequence joins TRBV28 and TRBJ2-5, with 9 bases matching TRBD1. V gave up 6 bases and J gave up 1 base; unmatched junction bases: 3. This CDR3 region has 14 residues. Germline V gene lookup returns CDR1 MDHEN and CDR2 SYDVKM. CDR3 sequence: CASSRQGGQETQYF. The CDR3 DNA reads as TGTGCCAGCAGCCGACAGGGGGGCCAAGAGACCCAGTACTTC.

The gene calls are TRBV27 and TRBJ1-2; 11 positions agree with TRBD1. CDR3 length equals 13 residues. V was pared by 10 bases and J by 5 bases, with 6 bases of the junction left unmatched. Germline CDR1 is MNHEY and CDR2 is SMNVEV (reference sequence). The CDR3 bases are TGTGCCACCAGGACAGGGGGCTTGTATGGCTACACCTTC. Encoded protein: CATRTGGLYGYTF.

This clone was seen many times. Other nucleotide sequences from this sample produce the same CDR3. The chain couples TRBV20-1 to TRBJ1-4; the D is unclear. Trimming left V 5 bases short and J 4 bases short, with 5 bases between. The CDR3 length is 11 residues. Germline CDR1 DFQATT, CDR2 SNEGSKA (reference sequence). The CDR3 spells CSASLNEKLFF. The CDR3 DNA reads as TGCAGTGCTTCCCTTAATGAAAAACTGTTTTTT.

This clone is a singleton in its sample. The V gene is TRBV9, the J gene TRBJ2-1; 12 nucleotides match TRBD2. V was pared by 2 bases and J by 1 base, with 10 bases of the junction left unmatched. Germline V gene sequence: CDR1 SGDLS, CDR2 YYNGEE. The CDR3 extends over 19 amino acids. DNA for the CDR3: TGTGCCAGCAGCGTTGGAGGGACTAGCGGGTGGGGGTCCTACAATGAGCAGTTCTTC. Translated: CASSVGGTSGWGSYNEQFF.

A few counts support this clone. The chain couples TRBV6-5 to TRBJ2-7; TRBD2 aligns across 7 bases. Germline-derived CDR1 and CDR2 are MNHEY and SVGAGI. This CDR3 is 18 amino acids long. J gave up 3 bases and V 0 bases, and 14 bases lay outside the gene matches. The CDR3 sequence: CASSYSLMRETLGYEQYF. As DNA, the CDR3 is TGTGCCAGCAGTTACTCGTTAATGCGGGAGACTCTAGGCTACGAGCAGTACTTC.

This clone appeared many times. CDR3 protein: CASTGGGRIYTGELFF. The DNA for the CDR3 is TGTGCCAGCACCGGGGGCGGGAGGATCTACACCGGGGAGCTGTTTTTT. The chain uses TRBV2 and TRBJ2-2, with 8 bases matching TRBD2. The V segment lost 7 bases and the J segment 3 bases; nucleotides outside the gene matches: 10. Per germline, CDR1 SNHLY and CDR2 FYNNEI. The CDR3 contains 16 residues.

This clone was recorded at least ten times. This chain connects TRBV18 to TRBJ1-1; unclear D gene. Trimming removed 6 bases at V and 0 bases at J, with 8 bases between. This CDR3 region has 13 residues. The germline CDR1 and CDR2 sequences are KGHSH and LQKENI. This chain's CDR3 is CASSGGMNTEAFF. The CDR3 DNA follows: TGTGCCAGCTCCGGCGGTATGAACACTGAAGCTTTCTTT.

Concerning this clone itself: Since a much larger clone is just one base distant, this may be a read error. This chain links TRBV7-9 with TRBJ2-3; possibly TRBD2 for D (6 bases). Looked up from germline, CDR1 is SEHNR and CDR2 is FQNEAQ (reference sequence). The CDR3 sequence is 14 residues long. V lost 6 bases and J lost 4, with 14 bases in between. The CDR3 region is CASSRESFADTQYF. CDR3 in DNA: TGTGCCAGCAGTCGGGAGAGCTTTGCAGATACGCAGTATTTT.

Ten or more counts support this clone. V is TRBV19 and J is TRBJ2-3; 8 bases agree with TRBD2. The trim removed 6 bases at V and 4 bases at J, leaving 6 bases unmatched. The germline V gene has CDR1 LNHDA and CDR2 SQIVND (reference sequence). The CDR3 runs 14 residues. DNA of the CDR3: TGTGCCAGTAGAGTCGCGGGAGGATCAGATACGCAGTATTTT. Translation gives CASRVAGGSDTQYF.

This clone was counted between two and nine times. This sequence joins TRBV12-3 or TRBV12-4 and TRBJ2-7; 9 bases are shared with TRBD2. The CDR3 spans 14 residues. The J segment lost 2 bases and the V segment lost 6 bases, leaving 5 bases of the junction unmatched. DNA of the CDR3: TGTGCCAGCAGGAAGGCGGGAGGGACCTACGAGCAGTACTTC. Its protein is CASRKAGGTYEQYF.

This clone was observed at least ten times. The chain carries TRBV30 and TRBJ1-5, with a weak D call TRBD1 (5 bases). The germline V gene encodes CDR1 GTSNPN and CDR2 SVGIG (reference sequence). This CDR3 contains 14 residues. Trimming took 2 bases from V and 3 from J, leaving 11 bases between them. CDR3 nucleotide sequence: TGTGCCTGGAGTTTTGGGGCAGTCAATCAGCCCCAGCATTTT. This codes for CAWSFGAVNQPQHF.

This clone was counted many times. The rearrangement links TRBV20-1 to TRBJ2-7, with D tentatively TRBD1 (6 bases). This CDR3 region has 15 residues. V lost 5 bases and J 0 bases, leaving 17 bases between the germline ends. CDR1 is DFQATT and CDR2 is SNEGSKA in the germline V gene (reference sequence). CDR3 sequence (DNA): TGCAGTGCTTTAAGCAACCACAGGGTCTCCTACGAGCAGTACTTC. It translates to CSALSNHRVSYEQYF.

This clone was counted at least ten times. The rearrangement uses TRBV12-3 or TRBV12-4 and TRBJ1-2; no reliable D call. V dropped 3 bases and J dropped 2 bases, with 7 bases sitting between them. This CDR3 contains 13 residues. CDR3 bases: TGTGCCAGCAGTTTGGGCAGGAACTATGGCTACACCTTC. It encodes CASSLGRNYGYTF.

Ten or more counts support this clone. The V gene is TRBV6-4, the J gene TRBJ2-5; D possibly corresponds to TRBD2 (6 bases). Germline CDR1 MRHNA, CDR2 SNTAGT. The CDR3 extends over 13 amino acids. Trimming left V 6 bases short and J 4 bases short, with 12 bases between. CDR3: CASSWRAGETQYF. The CDR3 DNA sequence: TGTGCCAGCAGCTGGAGGGCCGGAGAGACCCAGTACTTC.

The chain employs TRBV7-6 and TRBJ2-5, with D uncertain. Germline assignment: CDR1 SGHVS and CDR2 FNYEAQ. The CDR3 runs to 14 residues. Trimming stripped 4 bases from V and 5 bases from J, with 14 bases between. CDR3 nucleotide sequence: TGTGCCAGCAGCTCAGATAATTTTCCGGAGACCCAGTACTTC. Its translation: CASSSDNFPETQYF.

Comments on this clone: Since a much larger clone is just one base distant, this may be a read error. Other DNA sequences in this specimen translate into the identical CDR3. The CDR3 nucleotides are TGTGCCAGCAGCTGGGGACTGACGCTCACTGGGGAGCTGTTTTTT. This translates into CASSWGLTLTGELFF. The rearrangement joins TRBV7-9 to TRBJ2-2, with TRBD2 as a possible D gene (6 bases). The CDR3 totals 15 residues. Germline CDR1 and CDR2: SEHNR and FQNEAQ (reference sequence). The ends were cut back, 4 bases at V and 8 bases at J, with 17 bases in the middle.

This clone occurred many times. The gene calls are TRBV24-1 and TRBJ2-3, with 15 bases matching TRBD2. This CDR3 is 19 amino acids long. CDR1 and CDR2 from the germline V gene are KGHDR and SFDVKD. With 5 bases clipped from V and 4 bases from J, the junction kept 12 bases outside the gene matches. CDR3 DNA sequence: TGTGCCACCAGTGTCACCAATGGACTAGCGGGAGGGAGAGCAGATACGCAGTATTTT. Translation: CATSVTNGLAGGRADTQYF.

The table lists this clone with many counts. V gene TRBV2 combines with J gene TRBJ2-7, with D possibly TRBD2 on 5 matching bases. The germline V and J ends were trimmed by 8 bases and 2 bases, with 10 bases remaining between them. The germline V gene has CDR1 SNHLY and CDR2 FYNNEI. The CDR3 contains 12 residues. In DNA form, the CDR3 reads TGTGCCAGCGGAGGTACCACCTACGAGCAGTACTTC. Protein sequence: CASGGTTYEQYF.

This clone has a count of ten or more. This rearrangement joins TRBV7-3 to TRBJ2-1, with D possibly being TRBD2 (6 bases). V was cut by 5 bases and J by 4 bases, with 12 bases left in between. CDR3 length equals 14 residues. Looked up from germline, CDR1 is SGHTA and CDR2 is FQGTGA. This CDR3 is CASSPSREYNEQFF. For the CDR3, the DNA is TGTGCCAGCAGCCCAAGCCGGGAGTACAATGAGCAGTTCTTC.

This clone was picked up a small number of times. At one end the junction does not follow the germline gene, possibly because of a read error. J is TRBJ2-2 and V is TRBV6-1; D might be TRBD2 (5 bases). The CDR3 is 15 residues long. Germline CDR1 MNHNS, CDR2 SASEGT. CDR3 in DNA: TGTGCCAGCAGTCTTAAGGGTCTAAAGTCCGGGGATCTGTTTTTT. This codes for CASSLKGLKSGDLFF.